The 17 T cell receptor beta chains presented below share a single source sample, sequenced in a study of cytomegalovirus exposure and HLA in healthy donors. A multiplex PCR was run with 60 Vbeta primers and 13 Jbeta primers. This table comes from immunoSEQ multiplex PCR, and its TCRdb copy is limited to in-frame clones, with some not included. Here the sample spans roughly 170,000 clones, approximately 85% being singletons. Sequencing was carried out using PBMCs. The receptors come from a girl aged 10-17 years in good health and CMV-seropositive.

V and J are TRBV5-1 and TRBJ2-1; 7 positions match TRBD1. Germline values: CDR1 SGHRS, CDR2 YFSETQ. The CDR3 is 15 residues long. J gave up 2 bases and V 4 bases, and 6 bases lay outside the gene matches. Here the CDR3 reads CASSGSGGPYNEQFF. The CDR3 coding sequence is TGCGCCAGCAGCGGTTCAGGGGGTCCCTACAATGAGCAGTTCTTC.

J is TRBJ2-5 and V is TRBV5-4, with D perhaps matching TRBD2 (7 bases). Germline V gene data show CDR1 as SGHNT and CDR2 as YYREEE (reference sequence). V was shortened by 3 bases and J by 5 bases, with 14 bases between the two germline ends. The length of the CDR3 is 14 residues. The CDR3 DNA is TGTGCCAGCAGCTCGGGGGGCCTGGGGGAGACCCAGTACTTC. Encoded protein: CASSSGGLGETQYF.

V usage is TRBV5-1 and J usage is TRBJ1-1; D gene uncertain. There are 15 residues in the CDR3. V was trimmed by 4 bases and J by 5 bases, leaving 18 bases between them. Looked up from germline, CDR1 is SGHRS and CDR2 is YFSETQ. The CDR3 protein is CASSLGREGRTEAFF. Here the CDR3 DNA reads TGCGCCAGCAGCCTAGGACGGGAGGGTCGGACTGAAGCTTTCTTT.

This clone was recorded a few times. The rearrangement joins TRBV27 to TRBJ2-7; 9 nucleotides agree with TRBD1. The CDR3 is 14 amino acids. Germline V lookup: CDR1 MNHEY, CDR2 SMNVEV (reference sequence). Trimming at V came to 4 bases and at J to 7 bases, leaving 8 bases not matched to a gene. The CDR3 region is CASSSRGTGNEQYF. CDR3 coding DNA: TGTGCCAGCAGTTCCCGCGGGACAGGGAATGAGCAGTACTTC.

This chain joins TRBV30 and TRBJ2-5; 9 nucleotides agree with TRBD2. The J call is uncertain, as TRBJ2-7 better fits the DNA end. Germline CDR1 is GTSNPN and CDR2 is SVGIG (reference sequence). The CDR3 is 13 amino acids. CDR3 nucleotides: TGTGCCGGTAGCGGGGGCCACCCCTACGAGCAGTACTTC. Translating it yields CAGSGGHPYEQYF.

The chain joins TRBV2 to TRBJ2-5; a weak D match, TRBD2 (5 bases). CDR1 is SNHLY and CDR2 is FYNNEI in the germline V gene. The germline V and J ends were trimmed by 7 bases and 1 base, with 16 bases remaining between them. The CDR3 contains 15 residues. The CDR3 DNA reads TGTGCCAGCACCCTTGTAGGGAGCGGCCAAGAGACCCAGTACTTC. This codes for CASTLVGSGQETQYF.

The chain links TRBV10-3 to TRBJ2-7, with TRBD2 as a possible D gene (6 bases). V lost 0 bases and J 2 bases, leaving 17 bases between the germline ends. Germline CDR1 ENHRY, CDR2 SYGVKD. The CDR3 spans 17 residues. The CDR3 is CAISESPRLAEAYEQYF. CDR3 in DNA: TGTGCCATCAGTGAGTCGCCCCGTTTAGCGGAGGCCTACGAGCAGTACTTC.

Notes on this clone: Other DNA sequences in this specimen translate into the identical CDR3. The gene calls are TRBV5-4 and TRBJ2-7; D is undetermined. Per the germline V gene, CDR1 is SGHNT and CDR2 is YYREEE (reference sequence). This CDR3 is 14 amino acids long. V shed 4 bases and J shed 3 bases, with 14 bases lying between them. DNA of the CDR3: TGTGCCAGCAGCATAAGCTTTGCGGACTACGAGCAGTACTTC. Translation gives CASSISFADYEQYF.

The J gene is TRBJ1-2, the V gene TRBV19; TRBD1 matches 9 bases. J was trimmed by 5 bases and V by 7 bases; bases with no gene match: 8. CDR1 and CDR2 (germline): LNHDA, SQIVND (reference sequence). The CDR3 totals 14 residues. The CDR3 DNA sequence: TGTGCCAGTAAACAACCGGGACAGGGTTATGGCTACACCTTC. Protein sequence: CASKQPGQGYGYTF. The entire variable domain, with the rest obtained from reference TRBV19 and TRBJ1-2, is as follows: DGGITQSPKYLFRKEGQNVTLSCEQNLNHDAMYWYRQDPGQGLRLIYYSQIVNDFQKGDIAEGYSVSREKKESFPLTVTSAQKNPTAFYLCASKQPGQGYGYTFGSGTRLTVV.

The rearrangement links TRBV13 to TRBJ1-1; maybe TRBD1 (5 bases). Trimming removed 4 bases at V and 4 bases at J, with 13 bases between. CDR3 length equals 14 residues. CDR1 and CDR2 from the germline V gene are PRHDT and FYEKMQ (reference sequence). CDR3 DNA sequence: TGTGCCAGCAGCTCCGGGGGGGGTGGCACTGAAGCTTTCTTT. It encodes CASSSGGGGTEAFF.

The chain has TRBV4-1 and TRBJ1-2; weak D call: TRBD1 (6 bases). CDR3 length: 15 amino acids. The V gene's germline CDR1 is MGHRA and CDR2 YSYEKL. Trimming took off 2 bases at V and 4 bases at J, with 14 bases between the two ends. The CDR3 bases are TGCGCCAGCAGCCAAATGGCAGGGGCCCCCTATGGCTACACCTTC. Translating it yields CASSQMAGAPYGYTF.

V and J are TRBV5-1 and TRBJ2-2, with D maybe TRBD1 (6 bases). CDR1 is SGHRS, CDR2 YFSETQ, per germline. Trimming took 3 bases from V and 1 from J, leaving 7 bases between them. CDR3 length equals 14 residues. Written as DNA, the CDR3 is TGCGCCAGCAGCTCGGGACAGAACACCGGGGAGCTGTTTTTT. Encoded protein: CASSSGQNTGELFF.

This clone has just a few counts. The V call is TRBV5-1, the J call TRBJ2-1; 7 bases align to TRBD2. The germline V gene encodes CDR1 SGHRS and CDR2 YFSETQ. CDR3 size: 14 residues. Trimming removed 4 bases from V and 5 bases from J; junction bases left unmatched: 6. The CDR3: CASSRSGDDNEQFF. In nucleotides, the CDR3 is TGCGCCAGCAGCCGGAGCGGGGATGACAATGAGCAGTTCTTC.

The chain carries TRBV21-1 and TRBJ2-1; no check of the table's D call, TRBD2, against the DNA was made. TRBV21-1 is reported as a pseudogene. The CDR3 sequence is 16 residues long. The CDR3 loop reads CASSKDRGGYYNEQFF. The CDR3 region has the DNA TGTGCCAGCAGCAAAGACCGGGGGGGGTACTACAATGAGCAGTTCTTC.

The V gene is TRBV7-2, the J gene TRBJ1-1, with a weak D call TRBD1 (5 bases). Germline loops: CDR1 SGHTA, CDR2 FQGNSA. The V gene lost 3 bases and the J gene lost 7 bases, with 9 bases spanning the gap. The CDR3 sequence is 12 residues long. The CDR3 DNA is TGTGCCAGCAGCTTTGCAGGGAATGAAGCTTTCTTT. It codes for CASSFAGNEAFF.

In the case of this clone: At one boundary the junction diverges from the germline segment, which might be a read error. This chain links TRBV7-7 with TRBJ1-1; TRBD1 aligns across 8 bases. This CDR3 has 18 residues. Per the germline V gene, CDR1 is SSHAT and CDR2 is FNYEAQ (reference sequence). The chain's CDR3 is CASTPNQDRELRNTEAFF. DNA for the CDR3: TGTGCTAGCACCCCCAACCAGGACAGGGAGTTAAGGAACACTGAAGCTTTCTTT.

The chain employs TRBV27 and TRBJ1-2; D perhaps matches TRBD1 (5 bases). V dropped 6 bases and J dropped 4 bases, with 12 bases sitting between them. This CDR3 spans 13 amino acids. The V gene's germline CDR1 is MNHEY and CDR2 SMNVEV (reference sequence). This CDR3 reads CASRRDGGYGYTF. In DNA form, the CDR3 reads TGTGCCAGCAGGAGGGACGGGGGCTATGGCTACACCTTC.